Listed here are 17 T cell receptor beta chains from one sample, sequenced in a study of OX40 agonist ivuxolimab in advanced cancers. Library generation was performed with the immunoSEQ multiplex PCR assay. This is the immuneACCESS table as TCRdb keeps it, with only in-frame sequences that have V and J called. A part of the clones is gone; compared with another copy, unresolved V genes explain less than half, and the rest is unexplained. The sample records about 90,000 clones, about nine tenths of which are singletons. 7% to 8.5% of the sample lies in the top ten. This material consisted of CD4+ or CD8+ T cells sorted from blood, taken in a trial of the OX40 agonist ivuxolimab. Receptors originate from an adult with an advanced solid tumor such as melanoma, head and neck, liver or kidney cancer.

This clone was counted only a few times. J is TRBJ2-4 and V is TRBV4-2, with D perhaps matching TRBD2 (7 bases). In germline, CDR1 is LGHNA, CDR2 YNFKEQ. With 1 base removed from V and 7 bases from J, the gap between germline ends came to 17 bases. This CDR3 is built from 16 residues. CDR3 in amino acids: CASSQAGGGLGNIQYF. The CDR3 DNA sequence: TGTGCCAGCAGCCAAGCGGGCGGGGGCTTGGGGAACATTCAGTACTTC.

The chain combines TRBV30 with TRBJ1-1, with TRBD1 matching over 11 bases. This CDR3 contains 14 residues. Germline loops: CDR1 GTSNPN, CDR2 SVGIG (reference sequence). V shed 3 bases, J shed 5 bases, and the junction held 5 bases outside the gene matches. The DNA of the CDR3 is TGTGCCTGGAGGGGACAGGGGGTTGCGACTGAAGCTTTCTTT. It is translated as CAWRGQGVATEAFF.

The chain carries TRBV7-9 and TRBJ2-7; D may correspond to TRBD1 or TRBD2 (5 bases each). The CDR3 consists of 13 residues. With 5 bases removed from V and 3 bases from J, the gap between germline ends came to 11 bases. Germline lookup yields CDR1 SEHNR and CDR2 FQNEAQ (reference sequence). CDR3 loop: CASSVGAVYEQYF. In DNA form, the CDR3 reads TGTGCCAGCAGCGTCGGGGCGGTCTACGAGCAGTACTTC.

This chain uses TRBV7-3 with TRBJ2-7; D is perhaps TRBD2 (5 bases). Germline CDR1 reads SGHTA; CDR2 reads FQGTGA. The CDR3 is 13 amino acids. Trimming removed 4 bases at V and 4 bases at J, with 11 bases between. The chain's CDR3 is CASSSYRGYEQYF. The CDR3 nucleotides read TGTGCCAGCAGCTCTTATCGGGGATACGAGCAGTACTTC.

V usage is TRBV27 and J usage is TRBJ2-5; D is uncertain. The end of the DNA fits TRBJ2-7 better, so the J call may be wrong. Per germline, CDR1 MNHEY and CDR2 SMNVEV (reference sequence). The CDR3 is 15 residues long. The CDR3 DNA reads TGTGCCAGCAGTTTATTGGCAGCGAAATCCTACGAGCAGTACTTC. Translation: CASSLLAAKSYEQYF.

The chain combines TRBV7-8 with TRBJ2-1; D possibly corresponds to TRBD1 (6 bases). The CDR3 is 15 residues long. Per germline, CDR1 SGHVS and CDR2 FQNEAQ. V gave up 3 bases and J gave up 7 bases, with 16 bases separating them. CDR3 DNA: TGTGCCAGCAGCTTCATCGGGACACTCCAGAATGAGCAGTTCTTC. This codes for CASSFIGTLQNEQFF.

This clone was seen more than once but under ten times. V gene TRBV11-3 combines with J gene TRBJ2-7; D not resolved. This CDR3 spans 13 amino acids. V was clipped by 1 base and J by 3 bases, with 7 bases between them. The germline V gene encodes CDR1 SGHNT and CDR2 YENEEA. The CDR3 region is CASSLAYNYEQYF. CDR3 DNA: TGTGCCAGCAGCTTAGCATATAACTACGAGCAGTACTTC.

This chain joins TRBV18 and TRBJ2-5; no reliable D call. The CDR3 has 14 residues. Per germline, CDR1 KGHSH and CDR2 LQKENI. V gave up 1 base and J gave up 5 bases, with 11 bases separating them. CDR3 nucleotide sequence: TGTGCCAGCTCACCACGGCCGGGCTCGGAGACCCAGTACTTC. Encoded protein: CASSPRPGSETQYF.

The rearrangement links TRBV20-1 to TRBJ2-3; D is uncertain. Germline V gene sequence: CDR1 DFQATT, CDR2 SNEGSKA (reference sequence). V lost 6 bases and J lost 6, with 7 bases in between. The CDR3 contains 10 residues. The CDR3 sequence: CSAVEDTQYF. The CDR3, as DNA: TGCAGTGCAGTAGAGGATACGCAGTATTTT.

The chain is built from TRBV5-8 and TRBJ2-5, with D perhaps TRBD2 (6 bases). V was pared by 6 bases and J by 4 bases, with 16 bases between. The length of the CDR3 is 14 residues. CDR1 is SGHTS, CDR2 YDEGEE, per germline. CDR3 in amino acids: CASTPQGGRETQYF. Here the CDR3 DNA reads TGTGCCAGCACCCCTCAGGGAGGCCGAGAGACCCAGTACTTC.

The chain is built from TRBV6-1 and TRBJ1-4, with 8 bases lining up with TRBD1. This CDR3 region has 15 residues. CDR1 MNHNS and CDR2 SASEGT come from the germline V gene. With V trimmed by 1 base and J by 7 bases, 5 bases remained unmatched. As DNA, the CDR3 is TGTGCCAGCAGTGAAGAGACAGGGGCTAGTGAAAAACTGTTTTTT. It specifies CASSEETGASEKLFF.

The genes are TRBV4-1 and TRBJ1-6; the D gene is possibly TRBD1 (6 bases). The V end lost 0 bases, the J end lost 3 bases, and 6 bases lay between the germline ends. The CDR3 totals 15 residues. Germline V CDR1 and CDR2: MGHRA, YSYEKL. In DNA, the CDR3 is TGCGCCAGCAGCCAAGAACAGGGCTATAATTCACCCCTCCACTTT. Translated, it gives CASSQEQGYNSPLHF.

The J gene is TRBJ1-4, the V gene TRBV4-1, with D maybe TRBD1 (5 bases). V was shortened by 4 bases and J by 12 bases, with 9 bases between the two germline ends. The CDR3 totals 11 residues. Germline CDR1 and CDR2: MGHRA and YSYEKL. As DNA, the CDR3 is TGCGCCAGCAGCCGGGCGGGGGAACTGTTTTTT. Translating it yields CASSRAGELFF.

V usage is TRBV6-1 and J usage is TRBJ2-7; 9 nucleotides match TRBD2. The CDR3 consists of 17 residues. From germline, CDR1 is MNHNS and CDR2 SASEGT. The ends lost 2 bases at V and 0 bases at J; junction bases unmatched: 8. The CDR3 DNA is TGTGCCAGCAGTGAAAGGCGGGCGGGAGGGCCCTCCTACGAGCAGTACTTC. Translation: CASSERRAGGPSYEQYF.

The chain joins TRBV13 to TRBJ1-3; D ambiguous. Trimming removed 4 bases at V and 4 bases at J, with 2 bases between. The CDR3 runs to 11 residues. Germline V gene data show CDR1 as PRHDT and CDR2 as FYEKMQ (reference sequence). CDR3 in DNA: TGTGCCAGCAGCTACGGAAACACCATATATTTT. Translating gives CASSYGNTIYF.

The chain combines TRBV4-2 with TRBJ2-1; 10 bases line up with TRBD2. The V gene end was trimmed by 5 bases and the J gene end by 2 bases; junction bases not matched to a gene: 9. The CDR3 totals 17 residues. Germline CDR1 reads LGHNA; CDR2 reads YNFKEQ. This CDR3 is CASSGGGGTSAYNEQFF. CDR3 sequence (DNA): TGTGCCAGCAGCGGGGGCGGGGGGACTAGCGCCTACAATGAGCAGTTCTTC.

The rearrangement links TRBV9 to TRBJ2-7, with 7 bases aligning to TRBD1. Trimming removed 0 bases from V and 3 bases from J; junction bases left unmatched: 3. The CDR3 totals 14 residues. CDR1 and CDR2 (germline): SGDLS, YYNGEE. The CDR3 DNA reads TGTGCCAGCAGCGTAGGACAGGGCCACTACGAGCAGTACTTC. Protein: CASSVGQGHYEQYF.